This record covers a single T cell receptor beta chain. This CDR3 has 15 residues. Germline V gives CDR1 SGHTA, CDR2 FQGNSA. Trimming at V came to 3 bases and at J to 4 bases, leaving 4 bases not matched to a gene. This sample was included in a study of blood T cell repertoires in COVID-19. Sequencing used immunoSEQ multiplex PCR; TCRdb keeps in-frame clones, though not all of them. The table shows about 350,000 clones, with around 91% occurring only once. The rearrangement uses TRBV7-2 and TRBJ2-1; 9 bases match TRBD2. The sequence was collected from a woman aged 18-30 years who had recovered from COVID-19. Sequenced: peripheral blood. This CDR3 is CASSFYSGSYNEQFF. In DNA form, the CDR3 reads TGTGCCAGCAGCTTTTATAGCGGGAGTTACAATGAGCAGTTCTTC. Complete variable domain (other parts from reference TRBV7-2 and TRBJ2-1): GAGVSQSPSNKVTEKGKDVELRCDPISGHTALYWYRQSLGQGLEFLIYFQGNSAPDKSGLPSDRFSAERTGGSVSTLTIQRTQQEDSAVYLCASSFYSGSYNEQFFGPGTRLTVL.